This T cell receptor beta chain was identified during a study of Graves' ophthalmopathy and Graves' hyperthyroidism. This clonotype was seen only a few times. Amplifying from RNA transcripts, the study obtained TCR beta CDR3 regions. HTBI-primed first-round RT-PCR preceded second-round multiplex PCR. TCRdb used MiXCR to reprocess the multiplex PCR reads, holding one entry per CDR3 protein. The sample contains 200,000 to 250,000 distinct CDR3 sequences, about 22% of which appear only once. Certain patients, namely those with other autoimmune diseases, uncontrolled infections, pregnancy or lactation, were excluded. The germline CDR1 and CDR2 sequences are SNHLY and FYNNEI. The CDR3 contains 13 residues. V was trimmed by 3 bases and J by 8 bases, leaving 13 bases between them.

The sequencing sample was made of peripheral blood. V gene TRBV2 combines with J gene TRBJ1-2, with a weak D call TRBD1 (5 bases). The sequence was collected from a woman aged 45 to 65 with Graves' ophthalmopathy. The CDR3 sequence is CASSEVGTYGYTF. Written as DNA, the CDR3 is TGTGCCAGCAGTGAGGTGGGGACTTACGGCTACACCTTC.